Following are 12 T cell receptor beta chains from one sample sequenced in a study of blood T cell repertoires in COVID-19. Only in-frame clones appear in the TCRdb table, and some are missing; sequencing was by immunoSEQ multiplex PCR. The sample lists more than 200,000 clones, about 79% occurring once. Material for sequencing was peripheral blood. Receptors were obtained from a man older than 75 with acute or convalescent COVID-19.

In this sample, this clone turned up once. This sequence joins TRBV19 and TRBJ2-7; a possible D gene is TRBD2 (5 bases). The CDR3 length is 15 residues. Germline CDR1 reads LNHDA; CDR2 reads SQIVND (reference sequence). V gave up 9 bases and J gave up 7 bases, with 25 bases separating them. CDR3 residues: CASRWEYGRLLEQYF. The DNA for the CDR3 is TGTGCCAGCCGGTGGGAGTATGGACGACTACTAGAGCAGTACTTC.

The chain employs TRBV20-1 and TRBJ2-5, with TRBD1 matching over 7 bases. The germline V gene has CDR1 DFQATT and CDR2 SNEGSKA (reference sequence). CDR3 size: 13 residues. After removal of 3 bases from V and 5 bases from J, the junction contained 6 bases not matched to a gene. The CDR3 sequence is CSASYRGKETQYF. The CDR3 coding sequence is TGCAGTGCTAGTTACAGGGGCAAGGAGACCCAGTACTTC.

This clone was recorded only once. The V and J genes are TRBV6-5 and TRBJ1-1; D perhaps matches TRBD1 (5 bases). The germline V gene has CDR1 MNHEY and CDR2 SVGAGI. The V end lost 4 bases, the J end lost 1 base, and 10 bases lay between the germline ends. This CDR3 region has 14 residues. The CDR3 region is CASSFYRRNTEAFF. CDR3 nucleotides: TGTGCCAGCAGTTTTTACAGGAGGAACACTGAAGCTTTCTTT.

The chain links TRBV18 to TRBJ1-1; D is uncertain. In germline, CDR1 is KGHSH, CDR2 LQKENI. CDR3 length equals 16 residues. V lost 3 bases and J lost 0, with 14 bases in between. As DNA, the CDR3 is TGTGCCAGCTCACCGAGTTCTACGGTTATGAACACTGAAGCTTTCTTT. It codes for CASSPSSTVMNTEAFF.

The rearrangement uses TRBV4-1 and TRBJ1-2; D unresolved. Germline CDR1 reads MGHRA; CDR2 reads YSYEKL. The CDR3 totals 14 residues. V dropped 0 bases and J dropped 0 bases, with 5 bases sitting between them. The CDR3 spells CASSQDQTNYGYTF. Written as DNA, the CDR3 is TGCGCCAGCAGCCAAGATCAGACTAACTATGGCTACACCTTC.

As DNA, the CDR3 is TGTGCCAGCAGCACCGGGGTCCCGGGGAATTCACCCCTCCACTTT. Residues: CASSTGVPGNSPLHF. V and J are TRBV28 and TRBJ1-6; D is unclear. CDR1 is MDHEN, CDR2 SYDVKM, per germline. The CDR3 runs to 15 residues. Trimming took off 6 bases at V and 7 bases at J, with 16 bases between the two ends.

The V call is TRBV24-1, the J call TRBJ1-1; D unresolved. Per the germline V gene, CDR1 is KGHDR and CDR2 is SFDVKD. CDR3 size: 14 residues. V was pared by 7 bases and J by 6 bases, with 17 bases between. The CDR3 DNA sequence: TGTGCCACCAGAGGGTCGAGGGATAGTGCTGAAGCTTTCTTT. Amino acids: CATRGSRDSAEAFF.

The chain joins TRBV6-2 or TRBV6-3 to TRBJ2-7, with 7 bases fitting TRBD1. After removal of 5 bases from V and 7 bases from J, the junction contained 14 bases not matched to a gene. The CDR3 covers 15 residues. CDR1 is MNHEY, CDR2 SVGEGT, per germline. CDR3: CASSRPRQGVGEQYF. CDR3 sequence (DNA): TGTGCCAGCAGTCGACCTCGCCAGGGGGTTGGGGAGCAGTACTTC.

V gene TRBV7-9 combines with J gene TRBJ1-2; TRBD1 is a possible D gene (6 bases). V dropped 6 bases and J dropped 8 bases, with 19 bases sitting between them. The CDR3 totals 14 residues. CDR1 and CDR2 (germline): SEHNR, FQNEAQ (reference sequence). CDR3 nucleotides: TGTGCCAGCAGTTACCGACAGGACTCGGCGGGCTACACCTTC. Protein product: CASSYRQDSAGYTF.

V and J are TRBV6-5 and TRBJ2-7, with 9 bases identical to TRBD1. J was trimmed by 0 bases and V by 6 bases; bases with no gene match: 3. The germline CDR1 and CDR2 sequences are MNHEY and SVGAGI. CDR3 length: 14 residues. This chain's CDR3 is CASRGTGYSYEQYF. The CDR3 region has the DNA TGTGCCAGCAGGGGGACAGGGTACTCCTACGAGCAGTACTTC.

CDR3 DNA sequence: TGCGCCAGCAGTGAGTCGAAGGGGCTGGGTTCCGAGCAGTACTTC. This sequence encodes CASSESKGLGSEQYF. The chain is built from TRBV10-1 and TRBJ2-7; D is perhaps TRBD1 (5 bases). V shed 0 bases and J shed 6 bases, with 15 bases lying between them. This CDR3 has 15 amino acids. Germline V gene data show CDR1 as WNHNN and CDR2 as SYGVQD (reference sequence).

The chain joins TRBV29-1 to TRBJ2-3; D is ambiguous. V was shortened by 7 bases and J by 1 base, with 18 bases between the two germline ends. This CDR3 is built from 15 residues. Germline assignment: CDR1 SQVTM and CDR2 ANQGSEA. The CDR3 loop is CSDMKRHRGTDTQYF. CDR3 in DNA: TGCAGCGACATGAAGAGACACCGAGGCACAGATACGCAGTATTTT.